What follows are 15 T cell receptor beta chains derived from one specimen sequenced in a study of metastatic and nonmetastatic thyroid tumors. Each patient came to thyroid surgery without any prior treatment (of any kind). TCRdb reanalyzed the PCR reads with MiXCR. The sample carries roughly 58,000 clones, roughly 4% recorded once. Sequenced material: blood. The receptors were sampled from a female donor with papillary thyroid cancer or a benign thyroid nodule (not recorded which). Some clones in this sample may be carry-over from other donors' samples.

In its sample, this clone was seen many times. The rearrangement links TRBV12-3 or TRBV12-4 to TRBJ2-3, with D possibly being TRBD1 (6 bases). This CDR3 comprises 18 residues. V shed 8 bases and J shed 0 bases, with 24 bases lying between them. CDR3 coding DNA: TGTGCCAGCCTAGACCGGGACACCCAGCTTTTTAGCACAGATACGCAGTATTTT. Translation gives CASLDRDTQLFSTDTQYF.

The table lists this clone with many counts. The chain links TRBV6-1 to TRBJ2-7; 7 bases line up with TRBD2. The CDR3 contains 14 residues. Germline V gene data show CDR1 as MNHNS and CDR2 as SASEGT. V lost 7 bases, J lost 4 bases, and 10 bases stayed unmatched. For the CDR3, the DNA is TGTGCCAGCACCCGCGGGAGCGGAGCTTACGAGCAGTACTTC. Translation gives CASTRGSGAYEQYF.

J is TRBJ2-7 and V is TRBV6-1; D unresolved. Germline V lookup: CDR1 MNHNS, CDR2 SASEGT. CDR3 size: 15 residues. V lost 2 bases to trimming and J lost 3 bases, with 14 bases between them. The DNA of the CDR3 is TGTGCCAGCAGTGAATTCGAGGTTCAGATCTACGAGCAGTACTTC. This translates into CASSEFEVQIYEQYF.

There are many counts of this clone. The chain combines TRBV2 with TRBJ2-7; 12 positions match TRBD2. CDR1 is SNHLY, CDR2 FYNNEI, per germline. Trimming removed 6 bases from V and 7 bases from J; junction bases left unmatched: 7. This CDR3 contains 14 residues. For the CDR3, the DNA is TGTGCCAGCAGACAGACTAGCGGGAGTGAAGAGCAGTACTTC. Amino acid sequence: CASRQTSGSEEQYF.

The chain recombines TRBV6-5 with TRBJ1-3, with unresolved D. The CDR3 sequence is 15 residues long. V lost 0 bases to trimming and J lost 0 bases, with 6 bases between them. Per germline, CDR1 MNHEY and CDR2 SVGAGI. The CDR3 loop reads CASSYSRSSGNTIYF. The CDR3 DNA sequence: TGTGCCAGCAGTTACTCGCGCAGCTCTGGAAACACCATATATTTT.

This clone was picked up a small number of times. A much larger clone is a single base away; this may be a read error. The rearrangement links TRBV7-2 to TRBJ2-1; D is unclear. The CDR3 consists of 13 residues. The germline V and J ends were trimmed by 5 bases and 5 bases, with 10 bases remaining between them. CDR1 is SGHTA, CDR2 FQGNSA, per germline. The CDR3 here is CASSPYRNNEQFF. CDR3 in DNA: TGTGCCAGCAGCCCCTACAGAAACAATGAGCAGTTCTTC.

Many counts were recorded for this clone. This chain connects TRBV20-1 to TRBJ2-2; no clear D. CDR1 is DFQATT and CDR2 is SNEGSKA in the germline V gene (reference sequence). Trimming stripped 2 bases from V and 1 base from J, with 8 bases between. The CDR3 runs 14 residues. CDR3 coding DNA: TGCAGTGCTAGACTCGACAAGAACACCGGGGAGCTGTTTTTT. Protein: CSARLDKNTGELFF.

In its sample, this clone was seen many times. The V and J genes are TRBV20-1 and TRBJ1-6; D unresolved. This CDR3 has 16 amino acids. Germline values: CDR1 DFQATT, CDR2 SNEGSKA (reference sequence). Trimming pared 1 base from V and 3 bases from J, leaving 13 bases between. The CDR3 bases are TGCAGTGCTAGAGCGTCGGCTGGCCTCTATAATTCACCCCTCCACTTT. Amino acid sequence: CSARASAGLYNSPLHF.

This clone was observed many times. The chain links TRBV2 to TRBJ1-5, with a weak D call TRBD1 (6 bases). Germline CDR1 is SNHLY and CDR2 is FYNNEI. Trimming pared 6 bases from V and 0 bases from J, leaving 12 bases between. The CDR3 totals 15 residues. The CDR3 loop is CASRNRAYSNQPQHF. The CDR3 bases are TGTGCCAGCAGAAACAGGGCCTATAGCAATCAGCCCCAGCATTTT.

This clone was observed many times. V gene TRBV19 combines with J gene TRBJ2-1, with 8 bases lining up with TRBD2. CDR1 LNHDA and CDR2 SQIVND come from the germline V gene (reference sequence). V trimming: 4 bases; J trimming: 1 base; junction bases outside the gene matches: 6. This CDR3 spans 16 amino acids. CDR3 sequence: CASSSLSGSSYNEQFF. Written as DNA, the CDR3 is TGTGCCAGTAGTAGTCTAAGCGGGAGTTCCTACAATGAGCAGTTCTTC.

This clone was observed a few times. One junction end does not reproduce the germline sequence, and a read error may be involved. The rearrangement uses TRBV20-1 and TRBJ2-1; tentatively, D is TRBD1 (6 bases). The CDR3 runs to 14 residues. Germline values: CDR1 DFQATT, CDR2 SNEGSKA (reference sequence). CDR3 DNA sequence: TGCAGTGCTCTCAGGGGCAATTCCTACAATGAGCAGTTTTTC. Protein: CSALRGNSYNEQFF.

This clone was observed a handful of times. This sequence joins TRBV6-6 and TRBJ2-3; D remains unclear. CDR3 size: 13 residues. V gave up 0 bases and J gave up 10 bases, with 11 bases separating them. Germline-derived CDR1 and CDR2 are MNHNY and SVGAGI (reference sequence). The CDR3 is CASSYSTLDAQYF. Here the CDR3 DNA reads TGTGCCAGCAGTTACTCGACCTTGGATGCGCAGTATTTT.

In its sample, this clone was seen many times. The chain combines TRBV27 with TRBJ1-2, with D unresolved. V was pared by 0 bases and J by 0 bases, with 11 bases between. CDR3 length equals 16 residues. The germline gives CDR1 MNHEY, CDR2 SMNVEV (reference sequence). For the CDR3, the DNA is TGTGCCAGCAGTTTATCCGCTTTGACGGCTAACTATGGCTACACCTTC. Its protein product is CASSLSALTANYGYTF.

The V gene is TRBV27, the J gene TRBJ1-6; possibly TRBD1 for D (5 bases). The CDR3 totals 16 residues. CDR1 and CDR2 from the germline V gene are MNHEY and SMNVEV (reference sequence). V was pared by 3 bases and J by 5 bases, with 14 bases between. The CDR3 sequence: CASSFLKLGDNSPLHF. CDR3 nucleotides: TGTGCCAGCAGTTTCCTCAAACTGGGGGATAATTCACCCCTCCACTTT.

This clone has at least ten counts. The chain is built from TRBV19 and TRBJ2-1, with 7 bases that match TRBD1. Losses at the gene ends were 5 bases for V and 4 bases for J; bases not matched to a gene: 8. CDR3 size: 15 residues. The germline V gene encodes CDR1 LNHDA and CDR2 SQIVND (reference sequence). CDR3 coding DNA: TGTGCCAGTAGTCCCGGGACAGCGATTTACAATGAGCAGTTCTTC. Translating gives CASSPGTAIYNEQFF.